The 31 T cell receptor delta chains in this list originate from one sample, sequenced in a study of gamma-delta chains in newborns, infants, children (dated by TCRdb to between 2018 and 2021). The sequencer was an Illumina MiSeq. For TCRdb, the public reads were processed anew by CATT, and duplicate DNA sequences were folded into one row. The sample table records 1,500 to 2,000 delta-chain clones; less than 8.5% of these occur just once. Clones ranked in the top ten supply about 16% of the sample. The sample was blood. The source is a child who was a newborn, infant or young child, either healthy, febrile or measles-vaccinated (not recorded which).

By share, this clone ranks as large. The CDR3 region is CALGPILPTVFLADRGPYTDKLIF. For the CDR3, the DNA is TGTGCTCTTGGCCCGATTCTTCCTACAGTCTTTCTGGCGGATAGGGGACCTTACACCGATAAACTCATCTTT. The rearrangement links TRDV1 to TRDJ1, with 8 bases fitting TRDD2. The V gene end was trimmed by 6 bases and the J gene end by 0 bases; junction bases not matched to a gene: 33. From germline, CDR1 is TSWWSYY and CDR2 QGS. The CDR3 is 24 amino acids.

This clone showed up just a few times. The translation of this DNA and the TCRdb protein of a much larger clone differ at residue 12, probably owing to a read error; the protein shown here is translated from the DNA. V is TRDV2 and J is TRDJ3, with D tentatively TRDD3 (5 bases). CDR1 is GEAIGNYY and CDR2 is EKD in the germline V gene. CDR3 length: 16 residues. The CDR3 here is CACDTVLSWDTQQMFF. The DNA of the CDR3 is TGTGCCTGTGACACCGTATTATCCTGGGACACCCAACAGATGTTTTTC.

Of note for this clone: A far more abundant clone sits one base away, making this likely a read error. The chain uses TRDV2 and TRDJ3; 8 positions match TRDD3. The CDR3 contains 16 residues. Germline V gene lookup returns CDR1 GEAIGNYY and CDR2 EKD. V lost 5 bases and J lost 0; bases outside the gene matches: 2. CDR3 sequence: CACGWGSSWDTRQMFF. CDR3 DNA sequence: TGTGCCTGTGGCTGGGGGAGCTCCTGGGACACCCGACAGATGTTTTTC.

This clone was recorded a few times. The protein TCRdb gives is from a much larger clone and does not agree with this DNA's translation at residue 12, likely a read error; the protein shown here comes from the DNA. The J gene is TRDJ1, the V gene TRDV1; D uncertain. This CDR3 is 14 amino acids long. Per the germline V gene, CDR1 is TSWWSYY and CDR2 is QGS. The CDR3 is CALGELLGSDKHIF. CDR3 coding DNA: TGTGCTCTTGGGGAACTCCTTGGAAGCGATAAACACATCTTT.

With respect to this clone: TCRdb shows a much larger clone's protein in place of this DNA's translation, and the two differ at residue 3, likely through a read error; the protein shown is translated from the DNA. This chain joins TRDV2 and TRDJ3; 8 nucleotides line up with TRDD3. Looked up from germline, CDR1 is GEAIGNYY and CDR2 is EKD. This CDR3 comprises 17 residues. CDR3 nucleotide sequence: TGTGCCTATGACACCTGGGGGAGCTCCTGGGACACCCGACAGATGTTTTTC. Protein sequence: CAYDTWGSSWDTRQMFF.

Points on this clone: Germline is not matched at one junction end, which may reflect a read error. This chain connects TRDV2 to TRDJ3; the match to TRDD3 covers 13 bases. The CDR3 sequence is 19 residues long. Germline V gene sequence: CDR1 GEAIGNYY, CDR2 EKD. The CDR3 reads CACATVLGDTDLATQQMFF. CDR3 coding DNA: TGTGCCTGTGCCACCGTACTGGGGGATACGGACTTGGCCACCCAACAGATGTTTTTC.

Regarding this clone: This may be a read error: a much more frequent sequence differs by one nucleotide. The chain uses TRDV2 and TRDJ3; the D gene is possibly TRDD2 (5 bases). The CDR3 length is 19 residues. Germline loops: CDR1 GEAIGNYY, CDR2 EKD. For the CDR3, the DNA is TGTGCCTGTGGCACCTACGATGGGCATAGCTCCTGGGACACCCGACAGATGTTTTTC. Protein: CACGTYDGHSSWDTRQMFF.

As regards this clone: The protein TCRdb lists belongs to a much larger clone and differs from this DNA's translation at residue 7, which points to a read error; the protein shown is made from the DNA. V is TRDV2 and J is TRDJ3; tentatively, D is TRDD3 (6 bases). Between the trimmed V and J ends, which lost 4 bases and 0 bases, there was a span of 18 bases. CDR3 length equals 19 residues. Germline assignment: CDR1 GEAIGNYY and CDR2 EKD. The DNA for the CDR3 is TGTGCCTGTGATTCCGTACCGGGGGGAGTCTCCTGGGACACCCGACAGATGTTTTTC. This sequence encodes CACDSVPGGVSWDTRQMFF.

This clone appeared a few times. TCRdb's protein for this DNA is that of a much larger clone and differs from the translation at residue 12, likely a read error; the protein shown is the DNA translation. The chain employs TRDV2 and TRDJ3, with 8 bases identical to TRDD3. CDR3 length: 18 residues. The germline gives CDR1 GEAIGNYY, CDR2 EKD. In DNA form, the CDR3 reads TGTGCCTGTGACACTGGGGGATTCTACTCCTGGGAAACCCGACAGATGTTTTTC. Translating it yields CACDTGGFYSWETRQMFF.

This clone was seen a few times. For this DNA, TCRdb reports the protein of a much larger clone, which diverges at residue 5, most likely from a read error; the protein presented here is translated directly from the DNA. V and J are TRDV2 and TRDJ1; D not certain. Per the germline V gene, CDR1 is GEAIGNYY and CDR2 is EKD. The CDR3 has 14 residues. V shed 3 bases and J shed 0 bases, with 10 bases lying between them. CDR3 loop: CACDLTDYTDKLIF. The CDR3 region has the DNA TGTGCCTGTGACCTTACTGATTACACCGATAAACTCATCTTT.

A word on this clone: A much larger clone lies one base from this, so it may be a read error. The rearrangement joins TRDV1 to TRDJ2, with 9 nucleotides matching TRDD3. This CDR3 comprises 21 residues. CDR1 is TSWWSYY, CDR2 QGS, per germline. The CDR3 loop reads CALGEGLRDYWGSALAAQLFF. CDR3 coding DNA: TGTGCTCTTGGGGAAGGCCTTAGGGACTACTGGGGGAGCGCTTTGGCAGCACAACTCTTCTTT.

A word on this clone: The likely explanation is a read error, given a far larger clone one base away. The sample contains more than one DNA sequence encoding this CDR3. The chain carries TRDV2 and TRDJ2, with TRDD3 matching 8 bases. Germline V gene lookup returns CDR1 GEAIGNYY and CDR2 EKD. The CDR3 has 14 amino acids. Here the CDR3 DNA reads TGTGCCTGTGACACCTGGGGGATGACAGCGCAACTCTTCTTT. This codes for CACDTWGMTAQLFF.

This clone has more than one count but fewer than ten. The protein in TCRdb stems from a much larger clone and differs at residue 13 from this DNA's translation, likely a read error; here the protein is translated from the DNA. V and J are TRDV1 and TRDJ1; 12 nucleotides agree with TRDD3. The CDR3 length is 20 residues. Trimming took 2 bases from V and 0 from J; bases not matched to a gene: 13. Germline loops: CDR1 TSWWSYY, CDR2 QGS. CDR3 loop: CALGEEGTGGYPAYTDKLIF. In DNA form, the CDR3 reads TGTGCTCTTGGGGAAGAGGGTACTGGGGGATACCCTGCGTACACCGATAAACTCATCTTT.

On this clone: A read error likely explains why the TCRdb protein, taken from a much larger clone, differs from this DNA's translation at residue 9; the protein shown is translated from the DNA. The chain has TRDV2 and TRDJ2, with 8 positions matching TRDD3. CDR1 is GEAIGNYY, CDR2 EKD, per germline. V trimming: 0 bases; J trimming: 7 bases; junction bases outside the gene matches: 3. The CDR3 length is 14 residues. The CDR3 loop is CACDTWGMIAQLFF. The CDR3 region has the DNA TGTGCCTGTGACACCTGGGGGATGATAGCACAACTCTTCTTT.

A note on this clone: TCRdb assigns this DNA the protein of a much larger clone, which departs from its translation at residue 10; this likely reflects a read error, and the protein shown comes from translating the DNA. The chain employs TRDV2 and TRDJ2; 9 bases are a match to TRDD3. Trimming took 5 bases from V and 4 from J; bases not matched to a gene: 22. The CDR3 totals 20 residues. The germline gives CDR1 GEAIGNYY, CDR2 EKD. CDR3 sequence (DNA): TGTGCCTGTGCGAAAGACCCAGCTCCAGGGGGGATACATCAGACAGCACAACTCTTCTTT. The encoded protein is CACAKDPAPGGIHQTAQLFF.

This clone ranks as large (0.1 to 1%). Other DNA sequences of this sample code for an identical CDR3. The V call is TRDV1, the J call TRDJ1, with 11 bases fitting TRDD3. The CDR3 extends over 23 amino acids. The germline gives CDR1 TSWWSYY, CDR2 QGS. Trimming took 0 bases from V and 1 from J; bases not matched to a gene: 22. CDR3 sequence: CALGELGGSYLYWGIRLTDKLIF. The CDR3 DNA sequence: TGTGCTCTTGGGGAACTAGGCGGCTCCTACCTCTACTGGGGGATAAGACTCACCGATAAACTCATCTTT.

The table lists this clone with a few counts. With a far larger clone one base away, a read error is the likely cause. CDR3 nucleotide sequence: TGTGCCTGTGACACCGTACTGGGGGACGCCTGGGACACCCGACAGACGTTTTTC. It encodes CACDTVLGDAWDTRQTFF. The rearrangement uses TRDV2 and TRDJ3, with 9 bases matching TRDD3. The CDR3 consists of 18 residues. The V gene's germline CDR1 is GEAIGNYY and CDR2 EKD.

Worth noting for this clone: Given a far larger clone just one base away, this is likely a sequencing read error. The sample carries other DNA sequences with the same CDR3. The rearrangement uses TRDV2 and TRDJ1; 10 positions match TRDD3. The CDR3 length is 14 residues. The germline V gene has CDR1 GEAIGNYY and CDR2 EKD. The chain's CDR3 is CACDTGGYADKLIF. In DNA form, the CDR3 reads TGTGCCTGTGACACCGGGGGATACGCCGATAAACTTATCTTT.

Turning to this clone: With a far larger clone one base away, a read error is the likely cause. Other DNA sequences in this specimen translate into the identical CDR3. CDR3 DNA: TGTGCCTGTGACAAGGGATACGGGGCTGATAAACTCATCTTT. Amino acids: CACDKGYGADKLIF. This sequence joins TRDV2 and TRDJ1, with 8 bases aligning to TRDD3. The germline V gene has CDR1 GEAIGNYY and CDR2 EKD. This CDR3 is 14 amino acids long. The ends lost 2 bases at V and 5 bases at J; junction bases unmatched: 6.

This clone was picked up a small number of times. The protein that TCRdb holds for this DNA derives from a much larger clone and differs from the translated DNA at residue 8, which likely indicates a read error; the protein shown here is translated from the DNA. The rearrangement joins TRAV29/DV5 to TRDJ3; 8 nucleotides line up with TRDD3. The germline gives CDR1 NSMFDY, CDR2 ISSIKDK. The CDR3 has 16 amino acids. With 0 bases clipped from V and 12 bases from J, the junction kept 11 bases outside the gene matches. This CDR3 is CAASVLGGWEHRQMFF. The DNA for the CDR3 is TGTGCAGCAAGCGTACTGGGGGGTTGGGAACACCGACAGATGTTTTTC. The full variable domain, rest sourced from reference TRAV29/DV5 and TRDJ3, is DQQVKQNSPSLSVQEGRISILNCDYTNSMFDYFLWYKKYPAEGPTFLISISSIKDKNEDGRFTVFLNKSAKHLSLHIVPSQPGDSAVYFCAASVLGGWEHRQMFFGTGIKLFVEP.

This clone has only a few counts. TCRdb assigns this DNA the protein of a much larger clone, which departs from its translation at residue 11; this likely reflects a read error, and the protein shown comes from translating the DNA. The chain uses TRDV1 and TRDJ2, with TRDD3 identical over 7 bases. There are 20 residues in the CDR3. Germline V CDR1 and CDR2: TSWWSYY, QGS. V lost 0 bases to trimming and J lost 0 bases; unmatched junction nucleotides: 13. The CDR3 here is CALGELDRGDRSSLTAQLFF. As DNA, the CDR3 is TGTGCTCTTGGGGAACTAGACCGAGGGGATAGGTCCTCTTTGACAGCACAACTCTTCTTT.

Note on this clone: A far larger clone differs by one base, so this is likely a read error. The chain combines TRDV1 with TRDJ1; possible D gene TRDD2, 5 bases. V was clipped by 4 bases and J by 8 bases, with 20 bases between them. This CDR3 spans 15 amino acids. CDR1 and CDR2 from the germline V gene are TSWWSYY and QGS. CDR3 loop: CALGALPYPLKKLIF. CDR3 in DNA: TGTGCTCTTGGGGCACTTCCCTACCCTTTAAAGAAACTCATCTTT.

A few counts support this clone. TCRdb lists the protein of a much larger clone for this DNA, which differs at residue 10, so this is likely a read error; the protein given here is translated from the DNA itself. The chain recombines TRAV29/DV5 with TRDJ3; 8 bases match TRDD3. Germline CDR1 NSMFDY, CDR2 ISSIKDK. The junction had 8 bases not matched to a gene; V was cut back by 0 bases and J by 0 bases. CDR3 length equals 19 residues. The CDR3 DNA sequence: TGTGCAGCAAGCGCGTTACTGGGGGGAGGCTCCTGGGACACCCGACAGATGTTTTTC. Protein: CAASALLGGGSWDTRQMFF.

The table lists this clone with a count of one. The DNA is omitted, as the CDR3 cannot be located on it reliably, and the CDR3 follows TCRdb's listing. The chain is built from TRDV1 and TRDJ1; the table assigns TRDD3, which was not confirmed against the DNA. Including both end residues, the CDR3 is 32 amino acids long. Germline CDR1 and CDR2: TSWWSYY and QGS. CDR3 sequence: CALGVTEVCPPSDKLIFGRGREVCPPSDKLIF.

This clone was seen more than once but under ten times. A read error likely explains why the TCRdb protein, taken from a much larger clone, differs from this DNA's translation at residue 12; the protein shown is translated from the DNA. The chain couples TRDV2 to TRDJ3; TRDD3 might be the D (5 bases). The CDR3 has 16 residues. The germline CDR1 and CDR2 sequences are GEAIGNYY and EKD. Here the CDR3 reads CACDTVLSWDTLQMFF. CDR3 sequence (DNA): TGTGCCTGTGACACCGTATTATCCTGGGACACCCTACAGATGTTTTTC.

Remarks on this clone: One end of the junction fails to match germline, which may point to a read error. The chain links TRDV2 to TRDJ1; D uncertain. This CDR3 contains 14 residues. The germline gives CDR1 GEAIGNYY, CDR2 EKD. CDR3 in amino acids: CAGDTPRNTDKLIF. In nucleotides, the CDR3 is TGTGCCGGTGACACCCCTCGCAACACCGATAAACTCATCTTT.

To note about this clone: A far larger clone is off by one base, so a read error is likely. The J gene is TRDJ3, the V gene TRDV2; D not certain. V was shortened by 3 bases and J by 0 bases, with 8 bases between the two germline ends. CDR3 length: 16 amino acids. Germline V gene data show CDR1 as GEAIGNYY and CDR2 as EKD. The CDR3 bases are TGTGCCTGTGACGACTTTAGCTCCTGGGACACCCGACAGATGTTTTTC. Translation: CACDDFSSWDTRQMFF.

This clone was observed a few times. This sequence may be a read error, since a much larger clone differs from it by one base. The chain combines TRDV2 with TRDJ3; 12 nucleotides agree with TRDD3. V lost 3 bases to trimming and J lost 1 base; unmatched junction nucleotides: 21. There are 24 residues in the CDR3. Germline V gene data show CDR1 as GEAIGNYY and CDR2 as EKD. CDR3 nucleotide sequence: TGTGCCTGTGACTCCCGAGCTGGGGGATACGAAGTAGTTTCGGAGTCCTGGGACACCCGACAGATGTTTTTC. Its protein is CACDSRAGGYEVVSESWDTRQMFF.

This clone turned up a few times. A much larger clone differs by one base, so this may be a read error. This chain joins TRDV1 and TRDJ2, with 7 bases lining up with TRDD3. With V trimmed by 2 bases and J by 0 bases, 33 bases remained unmatched. CDR3 size: 26 residues. Per the germline V gene, CDR1 is TSWWSYY and CDR2 is QGS. CDR3 DNA: TGTGCTCTTGGGGAAGCCCACCGGCCCCAGGGGGGATCATTAATCGCCTTAGGGGCTTTGACAGCACAACTCTTCTTT. It translates to CALGEAHRPQGGSLIALGALTAQLFF.

This clone was picked up a small number of times. This could be a read error, since a much larger clone is one nucleotide away. At the DNA level, this CDR3 is encoded by other sequences in the same sample as well. The chain combines TRDV1 with TRDJ1; 9 bases map to TRDD2. The CDR3 is 21 residues long. Germline V CDR1 and CDR2: TSWWSYY, QGS. The CDR3 coding sequence is TGCGCTCTTGGGGAAGGGGCCCCCTTCCTACGATCTTACTGGGGTACCGATAAACTCATCTTT. This sequence encodes CALGEGAPFLRSYWGTDKLIF.

This clone turned up a few times. This DNA translates differently at residue 4 from the TCRdb protein, which is that of a much larger clone; a read error is likely, and the protein shown is the DNA's own translation. This chain uses TRDV2 with TRDJ3; unclear D gene. The germline V gene encodes CDR1 GEAIGNYY and CDR2 EKD. Deletions cut 5 bases from V and 0 bases from J, with 10 bases between. CDR3 length: 16 residues. The CDR3 DNA sequence: TGTGCCTGTGGCGCCCGGAGCTCCTGGGACACCCGACAGATGTTTTTC. As protein: CACGARSSWDTRQMFF.